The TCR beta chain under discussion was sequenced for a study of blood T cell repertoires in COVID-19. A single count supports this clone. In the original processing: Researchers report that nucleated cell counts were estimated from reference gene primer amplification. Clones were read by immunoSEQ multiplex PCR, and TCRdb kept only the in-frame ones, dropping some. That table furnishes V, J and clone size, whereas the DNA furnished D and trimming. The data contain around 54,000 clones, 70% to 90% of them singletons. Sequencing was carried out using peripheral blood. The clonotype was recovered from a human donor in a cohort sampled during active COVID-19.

CDR3 nucleotides: TGTGCCAGCAGCCGTCAAAGACAGAGCACTAACTATGGCTACACCTTC. It is translated as CASSRQRQSTNYGYTF. J is TRBJ1-2 and V is TRBV7-2, with a weak D call TRBD1 (5 bases). Trimming removed 5 bases at V and 0 bases at J, with 16 bases between. This CDR3 contains 16 residues. The germline gives CDR1 SGHTA, CDR2 FQGNSA. Combining the CDR3 with reference TRBV7-2 and TRBJ1-2 gives the whole variable domain GAGVSQSPSNKVTEKGKDVELRCDPISGHTALYWYRQSLGQGLEFLIYFQGNSAPDKSGLPSDRFSAERTGGSVSTLTIQRTQQEDSAVYLCASSRQRQSTNYGYTFGSGTRLTVV.